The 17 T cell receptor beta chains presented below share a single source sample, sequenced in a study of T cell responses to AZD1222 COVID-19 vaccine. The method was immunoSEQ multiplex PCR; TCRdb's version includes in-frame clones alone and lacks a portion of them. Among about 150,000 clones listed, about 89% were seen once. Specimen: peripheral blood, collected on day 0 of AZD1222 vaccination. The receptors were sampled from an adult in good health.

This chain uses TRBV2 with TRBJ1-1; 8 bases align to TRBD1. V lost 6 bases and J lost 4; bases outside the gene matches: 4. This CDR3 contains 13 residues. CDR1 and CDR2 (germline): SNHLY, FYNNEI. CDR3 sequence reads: CASRRDRGTEAFF. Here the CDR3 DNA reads TGTGCCAGCAGAAGAGACAGGGGCACTGAAGCTTTCTTT.

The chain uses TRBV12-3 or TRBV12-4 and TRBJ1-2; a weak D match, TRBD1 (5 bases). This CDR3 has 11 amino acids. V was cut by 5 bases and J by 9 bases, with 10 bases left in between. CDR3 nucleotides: TGTGCCAGCAGTAGCCGACAGAGCTACACCTTC. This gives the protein CASSSRQSYTF.

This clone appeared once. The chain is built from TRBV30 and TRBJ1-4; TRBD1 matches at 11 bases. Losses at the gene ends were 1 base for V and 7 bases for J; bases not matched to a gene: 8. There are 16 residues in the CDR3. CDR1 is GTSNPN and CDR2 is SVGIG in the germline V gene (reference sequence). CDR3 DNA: TGTGCCTGGAGTGGCGGGACAGGGGGTCGGGGTGAAAAACTGTTTTTT. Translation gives CAWSGGTGGRGEKLFF.

The CDR3, as DNA: TGTGCCAGCAGCTTAAAGGTACCCCAGTACTTC. It translates to CASSLKVPQYF. The gene calls are TRBV7-2 and TRBJ2-5; D uncertain. V shed 2 bases and J shed 9 bases, with 7 bases lying between them. Germline V gene sequence: CDR1 SGHTA, CDR2 FQGNSA. CDR3 length: 11 amino acids.

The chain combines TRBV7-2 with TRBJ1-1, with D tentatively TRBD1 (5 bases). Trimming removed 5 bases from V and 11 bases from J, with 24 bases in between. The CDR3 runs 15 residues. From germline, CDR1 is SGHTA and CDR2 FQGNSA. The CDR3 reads CASSRQLSRATDAFF. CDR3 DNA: TGTGCCAGCAGCCGTCAGCTAAGCAGGGCGACGGACGCTTTCTTT.

CDR3 DNA sequence: TGTGCCAGCAGCTTAGTTCCTTACGAGCAGTACTTC. Translating it yields CASSLVPYEQYF. The rearrangement uses TRBV11-2 and TRBJ2-7; D gene unclear. The germline V and J ends were trimmed by 1 base and 4 bases, with 5 bases remaining between them. Germline CDR1 is SGHAT and CDR2 is FQNNGV. The CDR3 totals 12 residues.

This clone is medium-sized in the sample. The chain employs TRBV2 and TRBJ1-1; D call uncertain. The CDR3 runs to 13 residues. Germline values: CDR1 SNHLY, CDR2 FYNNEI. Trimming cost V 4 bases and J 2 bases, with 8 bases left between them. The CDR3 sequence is CASSGDLNTEAFF. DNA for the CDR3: TGTGCCAGCAGTGGGGATTTAAACACTGAAGCTTTCTTT.

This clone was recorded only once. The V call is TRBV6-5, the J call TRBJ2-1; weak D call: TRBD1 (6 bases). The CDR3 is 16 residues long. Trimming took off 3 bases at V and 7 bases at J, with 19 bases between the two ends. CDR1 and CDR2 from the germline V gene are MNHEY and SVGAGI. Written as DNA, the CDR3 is TGTGCCAGCAGTTATGAGGGGGTCGCTCCCTCAAATGAGCAGTTCTTC. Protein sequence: CASSYEGVAPSNEQFF.

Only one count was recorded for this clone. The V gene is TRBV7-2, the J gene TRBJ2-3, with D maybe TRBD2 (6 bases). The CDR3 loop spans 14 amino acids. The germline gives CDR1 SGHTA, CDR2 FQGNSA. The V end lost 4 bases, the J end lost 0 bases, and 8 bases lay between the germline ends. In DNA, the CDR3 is TGTGCCAGCAGCTACGGGACTAGCACAGATACGCAGTATTTT. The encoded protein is CASSYGTSTDTQYF.

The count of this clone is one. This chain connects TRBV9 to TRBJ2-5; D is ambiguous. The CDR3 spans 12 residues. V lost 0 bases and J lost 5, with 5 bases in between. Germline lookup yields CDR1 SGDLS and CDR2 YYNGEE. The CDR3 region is CASSVEGETQYF. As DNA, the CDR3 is TGTGCCAGCAGCGTAGAGGGTGAGACCCAGTACTTC.

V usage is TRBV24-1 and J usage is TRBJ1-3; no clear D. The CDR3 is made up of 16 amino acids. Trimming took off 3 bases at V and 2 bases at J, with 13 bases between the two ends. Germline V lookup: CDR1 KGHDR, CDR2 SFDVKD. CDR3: CATSDPTSGTGNTIYF. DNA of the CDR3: TGTGCCACCAGTGATCCTACCTCGGGTACTGGAAACACCATATATTTT.

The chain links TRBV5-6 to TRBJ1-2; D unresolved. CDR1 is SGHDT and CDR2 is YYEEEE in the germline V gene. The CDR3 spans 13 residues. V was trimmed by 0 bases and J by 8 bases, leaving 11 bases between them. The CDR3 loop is CASSLERRRGYTF. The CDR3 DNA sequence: TGTGCCAGCAGCTTGGAGAGGCGGAGGGGCTACACCTTC.

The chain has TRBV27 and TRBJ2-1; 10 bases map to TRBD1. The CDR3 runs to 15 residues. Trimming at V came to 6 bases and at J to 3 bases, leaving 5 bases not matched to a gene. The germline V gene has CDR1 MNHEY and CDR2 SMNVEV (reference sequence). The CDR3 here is CASRGGTGVYNEQFF. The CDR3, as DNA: TGTGCCAGCAGAGGGGGGACAGGGGTCTACAATGAGCAGTTCTTC.

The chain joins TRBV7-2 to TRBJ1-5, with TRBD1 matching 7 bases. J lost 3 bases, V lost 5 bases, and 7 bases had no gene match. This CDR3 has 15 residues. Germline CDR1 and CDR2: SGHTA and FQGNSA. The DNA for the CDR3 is TGTGCCAGCAGCCGCGACAGGGTCCCCAATCAGCCCCAGCATTTT. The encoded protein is CASSRDRVPNQPQHF.

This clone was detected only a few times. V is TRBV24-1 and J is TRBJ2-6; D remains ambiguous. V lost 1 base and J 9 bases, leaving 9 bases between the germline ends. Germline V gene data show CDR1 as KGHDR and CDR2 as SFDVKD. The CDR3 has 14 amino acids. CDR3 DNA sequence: TGTGCCACCAGTGATTTCAGGACGCGCAACGTCCTGACTTTC. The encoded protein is CATSDFRTRNVLTF.

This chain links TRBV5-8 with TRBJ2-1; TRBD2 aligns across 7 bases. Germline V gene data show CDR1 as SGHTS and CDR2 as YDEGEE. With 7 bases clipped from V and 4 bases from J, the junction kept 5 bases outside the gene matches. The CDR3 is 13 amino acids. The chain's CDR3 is CASGSGMYNEQFF. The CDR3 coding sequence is TGTGCCAGCGGGAGCGGGATGTACAATGAGCAGTTCTTC.

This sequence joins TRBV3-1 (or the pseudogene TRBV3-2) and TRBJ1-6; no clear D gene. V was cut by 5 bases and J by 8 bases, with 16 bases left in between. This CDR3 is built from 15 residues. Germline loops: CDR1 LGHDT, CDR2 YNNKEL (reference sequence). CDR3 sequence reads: CASSSSWGRDSPLHF. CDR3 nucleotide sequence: TGTGCCAGCAGCAGCTCTTGGGGAAGGGATTCACCCCTCCACTTT.